This T cell receptor (beta chain) was obtained from a study of Graves' ophthalmopathy and Graves' hyperthyroidism. Amplification of TCR beta CDR3 regions used RNA transcripts. HTBI primers were used in a first-round RT-PCR, which preceded a second-round multiplex PCR. A single record per CDR3 protein comes from TCRdb applying MiXCR to the multiplex PCR reads. The repertoire holds 240,000 or so distinct CDR3 sequences, with around 50% as singletons. The sample consisted of peripheral blood. This clonotype originated in an adult man with Graves' ophthalmopathy.

CDR3 sequence (DNA): TGTGCCACCAGTGATACGGGCCCCGTTGCCGGGGAGCTGTTTTTT. Its protein is CATSDTGPVAGELFF. The chain employs TRBV24-1 and TRBJ2-2; D is ambiguous. The germline V gene encodes CDR1 KGHDR and CDR2 SFDVKD. Trimming took off 3 bases at V and 6 bases at J, with 13 bases between the two ends. The CDR3 totals 15 residues.